The 25 T cell receptor beta chains in this list originate from one sample, sequenced in a study of T cell responses to AZD1222 COVID-19 vaccine. Clones were read by immunoSEQ multiplex PCR, and TCRdb kept only the in-frame ones, dropping some. The sample lists 150,000 or so clones; 80% to 90% were seen once. Sequenced material: peripheral blood, taken on day 0 of AZD1222 vaccination. The receptors were sampled from an adult in good health.

The rearrangement links TRBV19 to TRBJ1-2; D ambiguous. This CDR3 contains 12 residues. The V gene's germline CDR1 is LNHDA and CDR2 SQIVND (reference sequence). Trimming stripped 9 bases from V and 5 bases from J, with 13 bases between. CDR3 DNA: TGTGCCAGCAGGCATCGGCTTTATGGCTACACCTTC. This gives the protein CASRHRLYGYTF.

This chain connects TRBV20-1 to TRBJ1-1; D unclear. The CDR3 totals 11 residues. V lost 2 bases to trimming and J lost 8 bases, with 9 bases between them. Per germline, CDR1 DFQATT and CDR2 SNEGSKA (reference sequence). CDR3: CSARSGEEAFF. For the CDR3, the DNA is TGCAGTGCTAGAAGTGGGGAGGAAGCTTTCTTT.

The chain is built from TRBV5-1 and TRBJ1-4; 11 bases fit TRBD1. The CDR3 length is 17 residues. CDR1 is SGHRS and CDR2 is YFSETQ in the germline V gene. V lost 4 bases to trimming and J lost 8 bases; unmatched junction nucleotides: 13. For the CDR3, the DNA is TGCGCCAGCAGCCCCGGACAGGGGGCTGGAGCAGGCGAAAAACTGTTTTTT. This encodes CASSPGQGAGAGEKLFF.

The V and J genes are TRBV7-9 and TRBJ2-3, with TRBD2 as a possible D gene (5 bases). With 4 bases removed from V and 6 bases from J, the gap between germline ends came to 8 bases. The CDR3 runs 12 residues. CDR1 is SEHNR and CDR2 is FQNEAQ in the germline V gene (reference sequence). DNA of the CDR3: TGTGCCAGCAGCTCGACGGGGGATACGCAGTATTTT. Translated: CASSSTGDTQYF.

The chain links TRBV28 to TRBJ1-4; maybe TRBD1 (5 bases). This CDR3 is 15 amino acids long. Trimming stripped 6 bases from V and 2 bases from J, with 13 bases between. The germline V gene has CDR1 MDHEN and CDR2 SYDVKM. The CDR3 coding sequence is TGTGCCAGCAGGACGGGGCCACCCACTAATGAAAAACTGTTTTTT. It specifies CASRTGPPTNEKLFF.

The chain is built from TRBV4-1 and TRBJ2-5, with D perhaps matching TRBD1 (6 bases). Between the trimmed V and J ends, which lost 0 bases and 3 bases, there was a span of 11 bases. In germline, CDR1 is MGHRA, CDR2 YSYEKL. The CDR3 spans 15 residues. The CDR3 reads CASSQDGRGKETQYF. The CDR3 DNA reads TGCGCCAGCAGCCAAGATGGTAGGGGGAAAGAGACCCAGTACTTC.

The chain employs TRBV9 and TRBJ2-1; unclear D gene. The germline V and J ends were trimmed by 0 bases and 7 bases, with 17 bases remaining between them. Germline V lookup: CDR1 SGDLS, CDR2 YYNGEE. The CDR3 spans 16 residues. CDR3 in amino acids: CASSVGGLPKGNEQFF. Here the CDR3 DNA reads TGTGCCAGCAGCGTAGGTGGGCTACCCAAAGGGAATGAGCAGTTCTTC.

The chain couples TRBV11-2 to TRBJ1-3; D might be TRBD1 (6 bases). Germline assignment: CDR1 SGHAT and CDR2 FQNNGV. The CDR3 runs to 15 residues. The germline V and J ends were trimmed by 4 bases and 1 base, with 11 bases remaining between them. The CDR3 region has the DNA TGTGCCAGCAGCTCCGGGACAACGTCTGGAAACACCATATATTTT. Amino acids: CASSSGTTSGNTIYF.

The chain is built from TRBV7-3 and TRBJ2-1; TRBD1 aligns across 9 bases. The CDR3 covers 15 residues. CDR1 is SGHTA, CDR2 FQGTGA, per germline. V trimming: 5 bases; J trimming: 6 bases; junction bases outside the gene matches: 8. DNA of the CDR3: TGTGCCAGCAGCGTTCGACAGGGGGTGGGCAATGAGCAGTTCTTC. It specifies CASSVRQGVGNEQFF.

The rearrangement uses TRBV5-1 and TRBJ2-1, with TRBD1 identical over 8 bases. The V gene's germline CDR1 is SGHRS and CDR2 YFSETQ. This CDR3 region has 14 residues. The V segment lost 3 bases and the J segment 6 bases; nucleotides outside the gene matches: 5. The CDR3 loop reads CASSSGTGLNEQFF. As DNA, the CDR3 is TGCGCCAGCAGCTCCGGGACAGGTCTCAATGAGCAGTTCTTC.

The chain links TRBV19 to TRBJ2-1; a possible D gene is TRBD2 (6 bases). V lost 5 bases, J lost 9 bases, and 11 bases lay in between. This CDR3 region has 12 residues. Germline values: CDR1 LNHDA, CDR2 SQIVND (reference sequence). The CDR3: CASSPPRGEQFF. The CDR3 DNA follows: TGTGCCAGTAGTCCTCCGCGGGGTGAGCAGTTCTTC.

V usage is TRBV7-9 and J usage is TRBJ2-1, with D tentatively TRBD2 (6 bases). V was cut by 3 bases and J by 3 bases, with 21 bases left in between. Germline-derived CDR1 and CDR2 are SEHNR and FQNEAQ (reference sequence). This CDR3 is built from 18 residues. In DNA, the CDR3 is TGTGCCAGCAGCTTTGGCGGGGTAATAGCGGATATCTACAATGAGCAGTTCTTC. Its protein product is CASSFGGVIADIYNEQFF.

The chain carries TRBV5-1 and TRBJ2-1; either TRBD1 or TRBD2 may supply D (5 bases each). V lost 4 bases, J lost 1 base, and 12 bases lay in between. This CDR3 is 15 amino acids long. Germline CDR1 is SGHRS and CDR2 is YFSETQ. The CDR3 DNA reads TGCGCCAGCAGCCGGGACCCTTCTTCCTACAATGAGCAGTTCTTC. Protein product: CASSRDPSSYNEQFF.

The rearrangement links TRBV3-1 (or the pseudogene TRBV3-2) to TRBJ2-7; 7 nucleotides match TRBD1. V was pared by 4 bases and J by 1 base, with 1 base of the junction left unmatched. The CDR3 consists of 13 residues. In germline, CDR1 is LGHDT, CDR2 YNNKEL (reference sequence). The CDR3 reads CASSRDSSYEQYF. CDR3 DNA sequence: TGTGCCAGCAGCCGGGACAGTTCCTACGAGCAGTACTTC.

The rearrangement uses TRBV7-3 and TRBJ2-1, with TRBD2 identical over 7 bases. J was trimmed by 4 bases and V by 5 bases; bases with no gene match: 5. Germline V CDR1 and CDR2: SGHTA, FQGTGA. The CDR3 extends over 14 amino acids. CDR3 in amino acids: CASSTTSDYNEQFF. The CDR3 nucleotides read TGTGCCAGCAGCACCACTAGCGATTACAATGAGCAGTTCTTC. The entire variable domain, with the rest obtained from reference TRBV7-3 and TRBJ2-1, is as follows: GAGVSQTPSNKVTEKGKYVELRCDPISGHTALYWYRQSLGQGPEFLIYFQGTGAADDSGLPNDRFFAVRPEGSVSTLKIQRTERGDSAVYLCASSTTSDYNEQFFGPGTRLTVL.

The chain employs TRBV28 and TRBJ2-7, with a possible D match to TRBD2 (5 bases). Trimming pared 10 bases from V and 3 bases from J, leaving 19 bases between. The CDR3 length is 14 residues. Germline CDR1 and CDR2: MDHEN and SYDVKM. In DNA, the CDR3 is TGTGCCACCCTGTCTGCCCGGGGAAGCTACGAGCAGTACTTC. Translating it yields CATLSARGSYEQYF.

This chain connects TRBV5-1 to TRBJ2-2, with unresolved D. Between the trimmed V and J ends, which lost 6 bases and 1 base, there was a span of 4 bases. Germline lookup yields CDR1 SGHRS and CDR2 YFSETQ. There are 12 residues in the CDR3. The chain's CDR3 is CASTWNTGELFF. The CDR3 nucleotides are TGCGCCAGCACCTGGAACACCGGGGAGCTGTTTTTT.

This chain connects TRBV4-1 to TRBJ2-7, with 12 positions matching TRBD1. Germline assignment: CDR1 MGHRA and CDR2 YSYEKL. This CDR3 is 17 amino acids long. The trim removed 4 bases at V and 7 bases at J, leaving 14 bases unmatched. The CDR3 reads CASSLQHPGQGAGEQYF. The CDR3 DNA reads as TGCGCCAGCAGCCTCCAACACCCGGGACAGGGGGCGGGTGAGCAGTACTTC.

The chain joins TRBV6-5 to TRBJ1-1, with TRBD1 identical over 7 bases. The CDR3 is 13 residues long. From germline, CDR1 is MNHEY and CDR2 SVGAGI. V shed 2 bases and J 4 bases; nucleotides not matched to a gene: 1. The CDR3 region has the DNA TGTGCCAGCAGTTACGCAGGGGGCACTGAAGCTTTCTTT. Its protein product is CASSYAGGTEAFF.

In the case of this clone: At one end, the junction sequence differs from germline, possibly due to a read error. This sequence joins TRBV30 and TRBJ2-3; D may match TRBD1 or TRBD2 (5 bases each). The CDR3 runs 13 residues. Germline V gene lookup returns CDR1 GTSNPN and CDR2 SVGIG (reference sequence). The CDR3 nucleotides are TGTGCCTGGAGCCCTGGGGCCGGGACCCAGATTGAATTT. It specifies CAWSPGAGTQIEF.

The V call is TRBV5-4, the J call TRBJ1-1; 9 nucleotides match TRBD1. Per germline, CDR1 SGHNT and CDR2 YYREEE (reference sequence). J lost 0 bases, V lost 0 bases, and 6 bases had no gene match. This CDR3 has 17 amino acids. This chain's CDR3 is CASSLVGTGHMNTEAFF. CDR3 in DNA: TGTGCCAGCAGCTTGGTTGGGACAGGGCACATGAACACTGAAGCTTTCTTT.

This clone was recorded a few times. The J gene is TRBJ1-2, the V gene TRBV6-5, with a possible D match to TRBD1 (6 bases). The V and J ends lost 7 bases and 5 bases respectively, with 11 bases between them. The CDR3 sequence is 12 residues long. Per the germline V gene, CDR1 is MNHEY and CDR2 is SVGAGI. The CDR3: CASTFTGYGYTF. The CDR3 DNA reads TGTGCCAGCACCTTTACAGGGTATGGCTACACCTTC.

The DNA of the CDR3 is TGTGCCAGCAGCTCCCGGGACAGTAATGAAAAACTGTTTTTT. Residues: CASSSRDSNEKLFF. This chain uses TRBV7-2 with TRBJ1-4; 7 bases agree with TRBD1. V shed 4 bases and J 4 bases; nucleotides not matched to a gene: 3. The CDR3 is made up of 14 amino acids. Germline CDR1 reads SGHTA; CDR2 reads FQGNSA.

The genes are TRBV30 and TRBJ1-1; D not certain. The V gene's germline CDR1 is GTSNPN and CDR2 SVGIG (reference sequence). The V end was cut by 5 bases, the J end by 3 bases, with 13 bases between. The CDR3 extends over 13 amino acids. The CDR3 DNA sequence: TGTGCCTGGGGCGTCGGTGGGTACACTGAAGCTTTCTTT. Translated: CAWGVGGYTEAFF.

The chain uses TRBV20-1 and TRBJ2-1; the match to TRBD2 covers 11 bases. The germline CDR1 and CDR2 sequences are DFQATT and SNEGSKA (reference sequence). V gave up 3 bases and J gave up 7 bases; unmatched junction bases: 8. The CDR3 is 15 amino acids. Here the CDR3 DNA reads TGCAGTGCTAGTTTTGCTAGCGGGAGGTTTAATGAGCAGTTCTTC. Protein: CSASFASGRFNEQFF.